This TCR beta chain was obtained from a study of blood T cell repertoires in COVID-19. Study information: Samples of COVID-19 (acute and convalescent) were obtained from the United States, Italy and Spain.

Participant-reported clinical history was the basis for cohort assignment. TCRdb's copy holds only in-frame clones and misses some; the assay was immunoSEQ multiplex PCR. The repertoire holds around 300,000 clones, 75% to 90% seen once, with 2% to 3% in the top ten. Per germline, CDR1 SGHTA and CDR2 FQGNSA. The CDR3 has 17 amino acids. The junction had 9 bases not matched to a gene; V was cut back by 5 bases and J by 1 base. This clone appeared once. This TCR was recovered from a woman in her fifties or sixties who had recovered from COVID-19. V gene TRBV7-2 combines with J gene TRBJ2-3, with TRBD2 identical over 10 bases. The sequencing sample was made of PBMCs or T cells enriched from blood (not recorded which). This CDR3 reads CASSPPTSGARTDTQYF. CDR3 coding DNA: TGTGCCAGCAGCCCTCCTACTAGCGGGGCTCGCACAGATACGCAGTATTTT.